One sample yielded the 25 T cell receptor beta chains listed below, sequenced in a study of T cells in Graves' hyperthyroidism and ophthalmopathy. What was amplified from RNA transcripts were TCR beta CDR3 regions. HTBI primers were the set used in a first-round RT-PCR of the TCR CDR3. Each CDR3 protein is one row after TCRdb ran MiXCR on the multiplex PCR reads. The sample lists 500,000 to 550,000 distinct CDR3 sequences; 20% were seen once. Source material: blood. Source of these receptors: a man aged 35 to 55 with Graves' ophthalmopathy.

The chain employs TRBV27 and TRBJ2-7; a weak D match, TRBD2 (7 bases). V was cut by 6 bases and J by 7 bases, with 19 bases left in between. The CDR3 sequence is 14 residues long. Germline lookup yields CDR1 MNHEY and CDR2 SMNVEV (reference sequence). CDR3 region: CASSPNRAGGEQYF. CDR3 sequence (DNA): TGTGCCAGCAGCCCCAACAGGGCCGGGGGGGAGCAGTACTTC.

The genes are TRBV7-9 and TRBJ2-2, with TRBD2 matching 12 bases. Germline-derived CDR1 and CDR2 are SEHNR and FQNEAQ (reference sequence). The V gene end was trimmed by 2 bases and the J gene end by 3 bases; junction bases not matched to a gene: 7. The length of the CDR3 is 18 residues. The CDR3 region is CASSLRGLAGRYTGELFF. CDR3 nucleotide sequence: TGTGCCAGCAGCTTACGCGGACTAGCGGGACGGTACACCGGGGAGCTGTTTTTT.

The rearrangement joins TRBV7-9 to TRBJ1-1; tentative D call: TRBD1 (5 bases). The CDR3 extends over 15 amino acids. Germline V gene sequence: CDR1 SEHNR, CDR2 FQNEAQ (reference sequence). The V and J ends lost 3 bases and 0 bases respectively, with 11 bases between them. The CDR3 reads CASSLIRGMNTEAFF. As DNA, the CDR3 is TGTGCCAGCAGCTTGATAAGGGGAATGAACACTGAAGCTTTCTTT.

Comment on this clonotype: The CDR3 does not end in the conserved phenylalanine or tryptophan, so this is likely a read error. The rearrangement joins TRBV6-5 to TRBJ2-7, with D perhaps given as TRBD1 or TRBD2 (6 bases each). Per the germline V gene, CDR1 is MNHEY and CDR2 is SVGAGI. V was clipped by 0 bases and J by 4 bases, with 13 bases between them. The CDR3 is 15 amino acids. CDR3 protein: CASSYSGGGPYEQYY. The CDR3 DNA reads TGTGCCAGCAGTTACTCAGGAGGGGGACCGTACGAGCAGTACTAC.

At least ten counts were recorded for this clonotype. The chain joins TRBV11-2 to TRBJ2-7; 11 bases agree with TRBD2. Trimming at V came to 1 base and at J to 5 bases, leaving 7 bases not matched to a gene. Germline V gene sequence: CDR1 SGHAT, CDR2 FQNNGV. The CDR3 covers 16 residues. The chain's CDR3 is CASSLGLAGGQNEQYF. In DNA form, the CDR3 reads TGTGCCAGCAGCTTAGGTCTAGCGGGAGGTCAAAACGAGCAGTACTTC.

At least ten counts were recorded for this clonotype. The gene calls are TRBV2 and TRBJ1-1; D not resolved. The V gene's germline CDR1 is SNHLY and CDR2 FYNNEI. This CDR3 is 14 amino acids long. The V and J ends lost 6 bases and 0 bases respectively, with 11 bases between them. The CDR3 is CASSVRSMNTEAFF. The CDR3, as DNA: TGTGCCAGCAGCGTCAGGAGCATGAACACTGAAGCTTTCTTT.

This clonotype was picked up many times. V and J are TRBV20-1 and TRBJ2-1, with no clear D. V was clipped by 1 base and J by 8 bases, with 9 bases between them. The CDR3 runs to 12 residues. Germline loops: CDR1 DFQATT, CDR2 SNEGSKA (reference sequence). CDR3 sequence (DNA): TGCAGTGCTAGAGCCGGGTGGGATGAGCAGTTCTTC. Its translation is CSARAGWDEQFF.

CDR3: CASSVDSNNEKLFF. CDR3 DNA sequence: TGTGCCAGCAGTGTGGACAGCAACAATGAAAAACTGTTTTTT. The genes are TRBV28 and TRBJ1-4; D possibly corresponds to TRBD1 (6 bases). V was clipped by 5 bases and J by 5 bases, with 12 bases between them. The germline CDR1 and CDR2 sequences are MDHEN and SYDVKM. The CDR3 has 14 residues.

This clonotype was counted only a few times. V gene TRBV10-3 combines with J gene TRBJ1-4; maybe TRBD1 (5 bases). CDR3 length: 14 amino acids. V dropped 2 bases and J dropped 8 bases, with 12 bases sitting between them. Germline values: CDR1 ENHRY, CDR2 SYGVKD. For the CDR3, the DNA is TGTGCCATCAGTGAGCCTGGGGAGGGGGAAAAACTGTTTTTT. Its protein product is CAISEPGEGEKLFF.

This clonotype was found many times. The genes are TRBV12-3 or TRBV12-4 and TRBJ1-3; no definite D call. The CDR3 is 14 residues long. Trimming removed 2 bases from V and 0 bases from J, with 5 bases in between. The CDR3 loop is CASSLRDSGNTIYF. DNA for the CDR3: TGTGCCAGCAGTTTAAGAGACTCTGGAAACACCATATATTTT.

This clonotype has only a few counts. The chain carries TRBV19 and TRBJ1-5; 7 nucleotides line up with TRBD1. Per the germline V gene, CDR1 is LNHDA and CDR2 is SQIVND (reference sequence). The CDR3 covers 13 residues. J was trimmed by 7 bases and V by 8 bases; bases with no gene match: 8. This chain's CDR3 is CASSQGVLQPQHF. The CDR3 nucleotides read TGTGCCAGTTCGCAGGGGGTTCTACAGCCCCAGCATTTT.

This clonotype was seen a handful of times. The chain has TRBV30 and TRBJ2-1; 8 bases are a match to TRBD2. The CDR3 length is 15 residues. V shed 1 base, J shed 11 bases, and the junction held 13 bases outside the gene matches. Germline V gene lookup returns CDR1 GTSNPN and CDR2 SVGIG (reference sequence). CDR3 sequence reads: CAWSGTPGLGNKQFF. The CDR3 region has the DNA TGTGCCTGGAGTGGTACTCCGGGACTAGGAAATAAGCAGTTCTTC.

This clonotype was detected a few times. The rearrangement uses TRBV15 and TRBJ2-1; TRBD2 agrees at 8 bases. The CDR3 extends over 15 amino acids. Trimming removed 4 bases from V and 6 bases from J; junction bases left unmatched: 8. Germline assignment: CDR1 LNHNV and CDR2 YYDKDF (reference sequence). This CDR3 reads CATSKIAGKSNEQFF. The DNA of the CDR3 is TGTGCCACCAGCAAAATAGCGGGAAAGTCCAATGAGCAGTTCTTC.

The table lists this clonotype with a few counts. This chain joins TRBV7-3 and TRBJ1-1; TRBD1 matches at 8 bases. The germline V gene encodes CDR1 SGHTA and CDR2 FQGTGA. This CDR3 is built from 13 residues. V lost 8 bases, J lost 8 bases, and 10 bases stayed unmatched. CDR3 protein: CASGQGQIREAFF. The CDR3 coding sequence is TGTGCCAGCGGACAGGGTCAAATCAGGGAAGCTTTCTTT.

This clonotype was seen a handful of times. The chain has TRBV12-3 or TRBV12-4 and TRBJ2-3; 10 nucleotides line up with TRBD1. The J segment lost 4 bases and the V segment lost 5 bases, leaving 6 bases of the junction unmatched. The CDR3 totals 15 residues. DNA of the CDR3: TGTGCCAGCAGTGCCCGGGACAGGGGCCCAGATACGCAGTATTTT. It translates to CASSARDRGPDTQYF.

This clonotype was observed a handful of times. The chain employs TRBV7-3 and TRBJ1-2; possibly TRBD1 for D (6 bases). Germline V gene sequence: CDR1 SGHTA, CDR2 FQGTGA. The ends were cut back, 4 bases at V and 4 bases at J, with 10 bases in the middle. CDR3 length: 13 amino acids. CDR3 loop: CASSSGQPYGYTF. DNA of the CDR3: TGTGCCAGCAGCTCCGGACAGCCCTATGGCTACACCTTC.

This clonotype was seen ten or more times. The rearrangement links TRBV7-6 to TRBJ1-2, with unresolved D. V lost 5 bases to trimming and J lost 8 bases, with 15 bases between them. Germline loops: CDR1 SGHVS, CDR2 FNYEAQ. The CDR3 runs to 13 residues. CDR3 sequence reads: CASSPMGSWGYTF. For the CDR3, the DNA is TGTGCCAGCAGCCCTATGGGTTCCTGGGGCTACACCTTC.

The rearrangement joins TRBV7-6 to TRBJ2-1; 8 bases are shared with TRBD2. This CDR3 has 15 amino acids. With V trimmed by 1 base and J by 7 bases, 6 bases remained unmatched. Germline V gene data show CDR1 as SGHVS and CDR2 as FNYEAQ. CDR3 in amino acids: CASSLDRGGHNEQFF. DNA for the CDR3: TGTGCCAGCAGCTTAGACCGGGGGGGTCATAATGAGCAGTTCTTC.

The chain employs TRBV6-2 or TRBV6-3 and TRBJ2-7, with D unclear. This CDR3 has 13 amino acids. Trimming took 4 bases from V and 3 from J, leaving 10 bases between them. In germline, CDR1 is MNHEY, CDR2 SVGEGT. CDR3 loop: CASSSITNYEQYF. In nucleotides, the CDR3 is TGTGCCAGCAGTTCGATAACAAACTACGAGCAGTACTTC.

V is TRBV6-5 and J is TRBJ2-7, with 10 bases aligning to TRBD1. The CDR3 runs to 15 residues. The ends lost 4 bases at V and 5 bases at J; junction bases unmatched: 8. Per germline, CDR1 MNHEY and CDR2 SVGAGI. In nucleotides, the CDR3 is TGTGCCAGCAGTTCGGGGACAGGGGTCCGGAACGAGCAGTACTTC. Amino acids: CASSSGTGVRNEQYF.

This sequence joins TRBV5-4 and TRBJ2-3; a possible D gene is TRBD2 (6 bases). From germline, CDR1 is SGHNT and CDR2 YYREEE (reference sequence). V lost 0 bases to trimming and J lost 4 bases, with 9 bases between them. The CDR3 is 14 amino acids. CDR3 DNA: TGTGCCAGCAGCTTGGTACTAGCAGCAGATACGCAGTATTTT. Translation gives CASSLVLAADTQYF.

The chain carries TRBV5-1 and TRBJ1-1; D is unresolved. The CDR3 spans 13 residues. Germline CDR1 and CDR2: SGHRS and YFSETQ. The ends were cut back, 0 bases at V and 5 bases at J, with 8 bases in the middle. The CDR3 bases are TGCGCCAGCAGCTTGGCCAAGGAGACTGAAGCTTTCTTT. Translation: CASSLAKETEAFF.

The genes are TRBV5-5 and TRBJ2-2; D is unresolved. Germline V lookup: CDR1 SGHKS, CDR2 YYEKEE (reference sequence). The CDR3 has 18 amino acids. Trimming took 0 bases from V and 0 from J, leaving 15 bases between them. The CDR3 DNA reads TGTGCCAGCAGCTTGGCCCGGGCAGGCCTGCCGAACACCGGGGAGCTGTTTTTT. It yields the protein CASSLARAGLPNTGELFF.

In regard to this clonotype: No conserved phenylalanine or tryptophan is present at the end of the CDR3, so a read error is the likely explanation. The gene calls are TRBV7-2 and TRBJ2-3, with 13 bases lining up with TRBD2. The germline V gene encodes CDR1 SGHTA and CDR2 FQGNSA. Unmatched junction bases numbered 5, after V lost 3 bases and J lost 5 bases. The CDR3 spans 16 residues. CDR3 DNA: TGTGCCAGCAGCTTTGGGACTAGCGGGATGATAGATACGCAGTATCTT. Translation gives CASSFGTSGMIDTQYL.

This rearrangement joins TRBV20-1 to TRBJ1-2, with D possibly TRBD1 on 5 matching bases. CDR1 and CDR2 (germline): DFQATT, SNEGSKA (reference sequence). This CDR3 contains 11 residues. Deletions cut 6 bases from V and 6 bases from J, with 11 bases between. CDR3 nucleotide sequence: TGCAGTGCCCCATTAGGGGATGGCTACACCTTC. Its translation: CSAPLGDGYTF.